The 2 T cell receptor beta chains reported below all come from one sample, sequenced in a study of OX40 agonist ivuxolimab in advanced cancers. The library was obtained by the immunoSEQ multiplex PCR assay. The source is immuneACCESS, and TCRdb retained only in-frame sequences with V and J called. Part of the clones is not carried over; for the studies checked, unresolved V genes explain less than half of this, and the remainder is unexplained. This sample holds tens of thousands of clones; around 83% were observed only once. The ten largest clones take up 0.78% of the sample. Sample: CD4+ or CD8+ T cells sorted from blood, taken in a trial of the OX40 agonist ivuxolimab. All receptors derive from an adult with an advanced solid tumor such as melanoma, head and neck, liver or kidney cancer.

This rearrangement joins TRBV7-2 to TRBJ2-7; 8 positions agree with TRBD1. J lost 3 bases, V lost 5 bases, and 15 bases had no gene match. Germline loops: CDR1 SGHTA, CDR2 FQGNSA. CDR3 length equals 17 residues. In DNA form, the CDR3 reads TGTGCCAGCAGCCCCCGAACCCCGGGGACAGGAGACTACGAGCAGTACTTC. Its translation is CASSPRTPGTGDYEQYF. The whole variable domain, remainder taken from reference TRBV7-2 and TRBJ2-7, is GAGVSQSPSNKVTEKGKDVELRCDPISGHTALYWYRQSLGQGLEFLIYFQGNSAPDKSGLPSDRFSAERTGGSVSTLTIQRTQQEDSAVYLCASSPRTPGTGDYEQYFGPGTRLTVT.

The chain uses TRBV6-1 and TRBJ2-1; 8 bases match TRBD2. With 6 bases clipped from V and 7 bases from J, the junction kept 8 bases outside the gene matches. This CDR3 region has 14 residues. CDR1 MNHNS and CDR2 SASEGT come from the germline V gene. The CDR3 bases are TGTGCCAGCAGCGGGACTAGAGTCCAGAATGAGCAGTTCTTC. Protein product: CASSGTRVQNEQFF.